Following are 30 T cell receptor beta chains from one sample sequenced in a study of blood T cells in healthy people across ages. The second PCR ran about 7 to 12 cycles with a sample-barcoded 5' primer and J-beta primers. TCRdb re-derived calls from the 5' RACE reads in MiXCR, one entry per CDR3 protein. The table includes about 1,600,000 distinct CDR3 sequences, around 42% detected once. The sequencing input was blood. Receptors were obtained from a woman between 18 and 29 years old in good health.

The V gene is TRBV27, the J gene TRBJ2-5; a weak D match, TRBD2 (6 bases). The last part of the DNA fits TRBJ2-7 better; the J call may be wrong. The length of the CDR3 is 15 residues. Per the germline V gene, CDR1 is MNHEY and CDR2 is SMNVEV (reference sequence). CDR3: CASSLMRGGGSEQYF. The CDR3 DNA follows: TGTGCCAGCAGCCTAATGCGGGGCGGCGGCTCCGAGCAGTACTTC.

This chain joins TRBV10-2 and TRBJ2-4; D is possibly TRBD1 (5 bases). The J call is uncertain, as TRBJ2-7 better fits the DNA end. Germline values: CDR1 WSHSY, CDR2 SAAADI. The CDR3 has 16 residues. The CDR3: CASNRGGPLLGYEQYF. Here the CDR3 DNA reads TGCGCCAGCAATAGGGGCGGACCCCTTTTAGGCTACGAGCAGTACTTC.

This clonotype has only a few counts. J is TRBJ2-3 and V is TRBV6-5; tentative D call: TRBD2 (6 bases). The CDR3 has 18 amino acids. CDR1 MNHEY and CDR2 SVGAGI come from the germline V gene. Deletions cut 2 bases from V and 1 base from J, with 19 bases between. CDR3 amino acids: CASSYLPGRGEGTDTQYF. DNA for the CDR3: TGTGCCAGCAGTTACCTCCCCGGGCGGGGAGAGGGCACAGATACGCAGTATTTT.

This clonotype has a handful of counts. The rearrangement joins TRBV25-1 to TRBJ1-5; no reliable D call. The germline V gene encodes CDR1 MGHDK and CDR2 SYGVNS. This CDR3 contains 13 residues. V was pared by 3 bases and J by 5 bases, with 8 bases between. For the CDR3, the DNA is TGTGCCAGCAGTGATTCGTTAGATCAGCCCCAGCATTTT. As protein: CASSDSLDQPQHF.

The J gene is TRBJ2-3, the V gene TRBV24-1; the D gene is possibly TRBD1 (6 bases). From germline, CDR1 is KGHDR and CDR2 SFDVKD. The V end was cut by 3 bases, the J end by 3 bases, with 15 bases between. This CDR3 region has 16 residues. The CDR3 protein is CATSDPSGVVTDTQYF. The CDR3 region has the DNA TGTGCCACCAGTGATCCCTCAGGGGTAGTAACAGATACGCAGTATTTT.

This clonotype was detected a few times. The chain links TRBV6-5 to TRBJ2-7; TRBD1 is a possible D gene (5 bases). Germline CDR1 reads MNHEY; CDR2 reads SVGAGI. V lost 6 bases and J lost 5, with 11 bases in between. The CDR3 covers 12 residues. CDR3 DNA: TGTGCCAGCAGACAGGATGCGAACGAGCAGTACTTC. It codes for CASRQDANEQYF.

V usage is TRBV20-1 and J usage is TRBJ2-2; D possibly matches TRBD1 or TRBD2 (6 bases each). There are 15 residues in the CDR3. Trimming removed 7 bases from V and 4 bases from J, with 19 bases in between. Germline V gene data show CDR1 as DFQATT and CDR2 as SNEGSKA (reference sequence). Here the CDR3 DNA reads TGCAGTGTTGGGAATCGAGGAGGGGGCACCGGGGAGCTGTTTTTT. It translates to CSVGNRGGGTGELFF.

In this sample, this clonotype turned up a few times. This sequence joins TRBV6-1 and TRBJ2-7; perhaps TRBD2 as D (6 bases). V gave up 4 bases and J gave up 4 bases, with 14 bases separating them. CDR3 length: 14 residues. From germline, CDR1 is MNHNS and CDR2 SASEGT. The CDR3 region has the DNA TGTGCCAGCAGTGGCGGACTAAAGCGGTACGAGCAGTACTTC. Amino acid sequence: CASSGGLKRYEQYF.

This clonotype was observed a handful of times. This CDR3 reads CSARRPGGTDTQYF. The CDR3 nucleotides are TGCAGTGCTAGGAGACCGGGGGGCACAGATACGCAGTATTTT. The chain uses TRBV20-1 and TRBJ2-3; a weak D match, TRBD2 (6 bases). Trimming removed 3 bases from V and 1 base from J, with 11 bases in between. CDR1 is DFQATT and CDR2 is SNEGSKA in the germline V gene (reference sequence). The CDR3 length is 14 residues.

This chain uses TRBV4-1 with TRBJ2-5, with 9 nucleotides matching TRBD2. CDR1 MGHRA and CDR2 YSYEKL come from the germline V gene. The CDR3 has 19 amino acids. V gave up 5 bases and J gave up 11 bases; unmatched junction bases: 27. The CDR3 bases are TGCGCCAGCAGCGGACGGACGGGTAGCGGGAGTTTTAGTGGGGATGAGCAGTACTTC. Amino acid sequence: CASSGRTGSGSFSGDEQYF.

This clonotype was observed a handful of times. The genes are TRBV10-2 and TRBJ2-7; TRBD2 matches at 9 bases. CDR3 size: 16 residues. Trimming at V came to 2 bases and at J to 7 bases, leaving 12 bases not matched to a gene. CDR1 and CDR2 (germline): WSHSY, SAAADI. The CDR3 spells CASSEGAGGLYNEQYF. For the CDR3, the DNA is TGCGCCAGCAGTGAGGGTGCGGGGGGGCTTTACAATGAGCAGTACTTC.

The chain uses TRBV10-2 and TRBJ1-6, with 7 nucleotides matching TRBD1. With V trimmed by 8 bases and J by 6 bases, 4 bases remained unmatched. The CDR3 totals 13 residues. Germline V lookup: CDR1 WSHSY, CDR2 SAAADI. CDR3 loop: CASSGQANSPLHF. CDR3 sequence (DNA): TGCGCCAGCTCAGGACAGGCTAATTCACCCCTCCACTTT.

CDR3 in DNA: TGTGCCAGCAGCCAAGATATGCCAGGGGCGGATACGCAGTATTTT. This sequence encodes CASSQDMPGADTQYF. The rearrangement uses TRBV3-1 and TRBJ2-3; a possible D gene is TRBD1 (6 bases). V was cut by 0 bases and J by 6 bases, with 13 bases left in between. Germline-derived CDR1 and CDR2 are LGHDT and YNNKEL (reference sequence). The CDR3 runs to 15 residues.

V is TRBV6-1 and J is TRBJ2-7; TRBD2 is a possible D gene (5 bases). The CDR3 is 14 residues long. Trimming took 5 bases from V and 3 from J, leaving 14 bases between them. Germline CDR1 reads MNHNS; CDR2 reads SASEGT. In DNA, the CDR3 is TGTGCCAGCAGTCCCGTCCGGGGATTCTACGAGCAGTACTTC. Its protein product is CASSPVRGFYEQYF.

Only a few counts were recorded for this clonotype. The V call is TRBV12-3 or TRBV12-4, the J call TRBJ2-1; TRBD1 is a possible D gene (5 bases). The CDR3 has 14 amino acids. The germline V and J ends were trimmed by 8 bases and 10 bases, with 21 bases remaining between them. The CDR3 DNA follows: TGTGCCAGCGCCGGGTCCAGGGTCAAGGGGGAGCAGTTCTTC. Translation gives CASAGSRVKGEQFF.

This chain connects TRBV12-3 or TRBV12-4 to TRBJ2-1; TRBD1 matches at 7 bases. The length of the CDR3 is 16 residues. V shed 6 bases and J 5 bases; nucleotides not matched to a gene: 13. CDR3 coding DNA: TGTGCCAGCAGCCTAACCCGGGACAGAATAAACAATGAGCAGTTCTTC. This codes for CASSLTRDRINNEQFF.

CDR3 sequence (DNA): TGTGCCAGCAGTGAAGTTCGCTCCAAGGGAGAGACCCAGTACTTC. Translated, it gives CASSEVRSKGETQYF. The chain combines TRBV2 with TRBJ2-5; D gene ambiguous. This CDR3 has 15 amino acids. CDR1 and CDR2 (germline): SNHLY, FYNNEI. Trimming cost V 1 base and J 4 bases, with 13 bases left between them.

The sample holds a few counts of this clonotype. The chain carries TRBV6-1 and TRBJ1-1; D is ambiguous. Trimming stripped 7 bases from V and 4 bases from J, with 10 bases between. The CDR3 has 12 amino acids. From germline, CDR1 is MNHNS and CDR2 SASEGT. CDR3 coding DNA: TGTGCCAGCATTAGAACGAGCACTGAAGCTTTCTTT. Residues: CASIRTSTEAFF.

This clonotype occurred a few times. The chain recombines TRBV15 with TRBJ2-6, with D unresolved. The germline V gene encodes CDR1 LNHNV and CDR2 YYDKDF (reference sequence). This CDR3 is built from 16 residues. The V and J ends lost 1 base and 4 bases respectively, with 11 bases between them. This CDR3 reads CATSRALVSGANVLTF. Here the CDR3 DNA reads TGTGCCACCAGCAGAGCCCTAGTCTCCGGGGCCAACGTCCTGACTTTC.

A note on this clonotype: Germline and junction disagree at one end, which may indicate a read error. The chain recombines TRBV7-9 with TRBJ2-7; 11 bases match TRBD2. From germline, CDR1 is SEHNR and CDR2 FQNEAQ (reference sequence). The CDR3 runs 16 residues. The CDR3, as DNA: TGTGCCGGCAGCTCACAGGGGACTAGCGGACACTACGAGCAGTACTTC. It translates to CAGSSQGTSGHYEQYF. The whole variable domain, remainder taken from reference TRBV7-9 and TRBJ2-7, is DTGVSQNPRHKITKRGQNVTFRCDPISEHNRLYWYRQTLGQGPEFLTYFQNEAQLEKSRLLSDRFSAERPKGSFSTLEIQRTEQGDSAMYLCAGSSQGTSGHYEQYFGPGTRLTVT.

With respect to this clonotype: One end of the junction fails to match germline, which may point to a read error. The rearrangement joins TRBV25-1 to TRBJ2-1, with D maybe TRBD1 (6 bases). This CDR3 contains 12 residues. Germline CDR1 reads MGHDK; CDR2 reads SYGVNS. CDR3 amino acids: CANSAQGCEQFF. CDR3 bases: TGTGCCAACAGTGCACAGGGATGCGAGCAGTTCTTC.

This clonotype has more than one count but fewer than ten. The DNA of the CDR3 is TGTGCCAGCAGCACTCCGACAGGGTTCTCCTACGAGCAGTACTTC. Protein sequence: CASSTPTGFSYEQYF. The chain combines TRBV7-8 with TRBJ2-7, with 7 bases lining up with TRBD1. With 5 bases clipped from V and 0 bases from J, the junction kept 7 bases outside the gene matches. The CDR3 has 15 amino acids. The germline V gene has CDR1 SGHVS and CDR2 FQNEAQ.

Ten or more counts support this clonotype. V is TRBV13 and J is TRBJ2-1; 7 bases map to TRBD2. V lost 0 bases and J lost 5; bases outside the gene matches: 4. Germline lookup yields CDR1 PRHDT and CDR2 FYEKMQ (reference sequence). CDR3 size: 15 residues. In DNA, the CDR3 is TGTGCCAGCAGCTTAGGCGGGAGGCTTAACAATGAGCAGTTCTTC. Amino acids: CASSLGGRLNNEQFF.

V and J are TRBV30 and TRBJ2-5, with TRBD2 matching 7 bases. The tail of the sequence fits TRBJ2-7 better, so the J call may be wrong. Germline CDR1 GTSNPN, CDR2 SVGIG (reference sequence). The CDR3 contains 20 residues. The CDR3 DNA reads as TGTGCCTGGAGTGGCATTATTGGACGAACTGGGGCGGGAGTAGAGGACGAGCAGTACTTC. It translates to CAWSGIIGRTGAGVEDEQYF.

J is TRBJ2-3 and V is TRBV25-1; D possibly matches TRBD1 or TRBD2 (5 bases each). The CDR3 extends over 16 amino acids. Germline CDR1 and CDR2: MGHDK and SYGVNS. Trimming took 1 base from V and 2 from J, leaving 13 bases between them. The CDR3 DNA sequence: TGTGCCAGCAGTGAATTGGGGCGAGGGCCCACAGATACGCAGTATTTT. It translates to CASSELGRGPTDTQYF.

In this sample, this clonotype turned up a few times. V and J are TRBV11-3 and TRBJ2-1, with D possibly matching TRBD2 (5 bases). Germline CDR1 is SGHNT and CDR2 is YENEEA. V was cut by 1 base and J by 5 bases, with 9 bases left in between. The CDR3 is 14 residues long. The DNA of the CDR3 is TGTGCCAGCAGCTTAGGAGCGGCTAACAATGAGCAGTTCTTC. Translation: CASSLGAANNEQFF.

The chain carries TRBV10-3 and TRBJ2-7, with D maybe TRBD2 (5 bases). This CDR3 has 14 residues. The germline V gene encodes CDR1 ENHRY and CDR2 SYGVKD. Trimming took 2 bases from V and 5 from J, leaving 13 bases between them. DNA for the CDR3: TGTGCCATCAGTGAGGCGGGCCGTGAACACGAGCAGTACTTC. It encodes CAISEAGREHEQYF.

This clonotype was observed a handful of times. The chain employs TRBV6-1 and TRBJ1-2, with D hard to call. The CDR3 has 11 residues. The V gene's germline CDR1 is MNHNS and CDR2 SASEGT. V lost 3 bases to trimming and J lost 9 bases, with 8 bases between them. DNA of the CDR3: TGTGCCAGCAGTGATTCGGCGAGCTACACCTTC. Its protein is CASSDSASYTF.

The sample holds a few counts of this clonotype. The rearrangement uses TRBV11-2 and TRBJ2-7; TRBD2 matches 7 bases. The germline gives CDR1 SGHAT, CDR2 FQNNGV. V was pared by 4 bases and J by 3 bases, with 15 bases of the junction left unmatched. The CDR3 sequence is 17 residues long. CDR3 nucleotides: TGTGCCAGCAGCTCCTACCTGCCTCGACTAGCCCTCTACGAGCAGTACTTC. As protein: CASSSYLPRLALYEQYF. Together with reference TRBV11-2 and TRBJ2-7, the CDR3 gives the full variable domain: EAGVAQSPRYKIIEKRQSVAFWCNPISGHATLYWYQQILGQGPKLLIQFQNNGVVDDSQLPKDRFSAERLKGVDSTLKIQPAKLEDSAVYLCASSSYLPRLALYEQYFGPGTRLTVT.

The chain combines TRBV6-1 with TRBJ2-5, with D unclear. This CDR3 region has 14 residues. Per germline, CDR1 MNHNS and CDR2 SASEGT. Trimming pared 3 bases from V and 5 bases from J, leaving 13 bases between. The CDR3 nucleotides are TGTGCCAGCAGTGAGAGGACCCGGCGGGAGACCCAGTACTTC. It is translated as CASSERTRRETQYF.